A single sample is the source of the 6 T cell receptor beta chains below, sequenced in a study of blood T cells in healthy people across ages. PCR was performed a second time for about 7 to 11 cycles using a sample-barcoded 5' primer and a J-beta primer mix. TCRdb reanalysed the 5' RACE reads using MiXCR and keeps one entry per CDR3 protein. The sample records 1.5 million to 2 million distinct CDR3 sequences, around 50% being singletons. Sequencing was carried out using blood. These receptors were taken from a woman aged 40-49 years in good health.

The chain combines TRBV5-1 with TRBJ2-7, with D perhaps given as TRBD1 or TRBD2 (7 bases each). In germline, CDR1 is SGHRS, CDR2 YFSETQ. This CDR3 has 16 amino acids. Trimming stripped 0 bases from V and 1 base from J, with 14 bases between. CDR3 sequence reads: CASSLARGGQSYEQYF. The CDR3 DNA follows: TGCGCCAGCAGCTTGGCCAGGGGGGGCCAATCCTACGAGCAGTACTTC.

This clonotype was counted a few times. The chain employs TRBV5-1 and TRBJ2-1; the match to TRBD2 covers 13 bases. CDR3 size: 15 residues. From germline, CDR1 is SGHRS and CDR2 YFSETQ. Unmatched junction bases numbered 6, after V lost 6 bases and J lost 6 bases. CDR3 loop: CASTLTSGGANEQFF. CDR3 nucleotide sequence: TGCGCCAGCACCCTAACTAGCGGGGGGGCCAATGAGCAGTTCTTC.

On this clonotype: A read error may produce the germline difference seen at one junction end. V and J are TRBV12-3 or TRBV12-4 and TRBJ2-1; 9 bases align to TRBD1. The CDR3 covers 16 residues. In nucleotides, the CDR3 is TGTACCAGCAGGGGTGGGGGACAGGGATCCTACAATGAGCAGTTCTTC. Amino acid sequence: CTSRGGGQGSYNEQFF.

The chain couples TRBV9 to TRBJ2-7; 11 nucleotides line up with TRBD1. Germline CDR1 and CDR2: SGDLS and YYNGEE. The CDR3 covers 15 residues. J was trimmed by 7 bases and V by 4 bases; bases with no gene match: 10. Here the CDR3 DNA reads TGTGCCAGCAGCCCAAAGGACAGGGGGCTGGGTGAGCAGTACTTC. It encodes CASSPKDRGLGEQYF.

The rearrangement links TRBV25-1 to TRBJ2-5; 8 bases fit TRBD2. With V trimmed by 5 bases and J by 5 bases, 7 bases remained unmatched. The CDR3 extends over 14 amino acids. The germline V gene encodes CDR1 MGHDK and CDR2 SYGVNS. The CDR3 DNA sequence: TGTGCCAGCAGTCGGGAGGGCGGTGGGGAGACCCAGTACTTC. This translates into CASSREGGGETQYF.

This chain's CDR3 is CATSDTQGGAQMETQYF. CDR3 nucleotides: TGTGCCACCAGTGATACACAAGGGGGGGCGCAGATGGAGACCCAGTACTTC. The chain uses TRBV24-1 and TRBJ2-5, with D possibly being TRBD2 (7 bases). CDR1 and CDR2 from the germline V gene are KGHDR and SFDVKD. This CDR3 is 17 amino acids long. Trimming pared 3 bases from V and 5 bases from J, leaving 21 bases between.